A single sample gave rise to the 4 T cell receptor beta chains below, sequenced in a study of cytomegalovirus exposure and HLA in healthy donors. The primer mix had 60 Vbeta and 13 Jbeta primers. Sequencing was performed with immunoSEQ multiplex PCR; in TCRdb, only in-frame clones are kept and a portion is missing. This sample carries around 110,000 clones, about 62% of them seen once, and the ten largest clones take under 9.5%. Sequenced sample: PBMCs. The source of these receptors is a woman in her forties in good health and CMV-seropositive.

In this sample, this clone turned up a few times. The V call is TRBV25-1, the J call TRBJ2-1, with 10 bases identical to TRBD2. This CDR3 has 13 amino acids. With V trimmed by 7 bases and J by 9 bases, 6 bases remained unmatched. Per germline, CDR1 MGHDK and CDR2 SYGVNS. CDR3 residues: CASKAGGPTEQFF. CDR3 in DNA: TGTGCCAGCAAAGCGGGAGGGCCAACTGAGCAGTTCTTC.

The chain is built from TRBV7-9 and TRBJ1-3, with TRBD1 matching 9 bases. The CDR3 length is 15 residues. Germline V gene data show CDR1 as SEHNR and CDR2 as FQNEAQ (reference sequence). With V trimmed by 2 bases and J by 8 bases, 7 bases remained unmatched. Here the CDR3 DNA reads TGTGCCAGCAGCTTACGGACAGGGGTTGTACACACCATATATTTT. Translation: CASSLRTGVVHTIYF.

The chain has TRBV10-1 and TRBJ2-5; 10 nucleotides line up with TRBD2. CDR3 length equals 17 residues. Germline loops: CDR1 WNHNN, CDR2 SYGVQD (reference sequence). V trimming: 3 bases; J trimming: 2 bases; junction bases outside the gene matches: 9. The CDR3 DNA reads as TGCGCCAGCAGTGAATCGGGACTAGCGACCGCGCAAGAGACCCAGTACTTC. Amino acid sequence: CASSESGLATAQETQYF.

Worth noting for this clone: A junction boundary mismatches the germline segment, possibly from a read error. The rearrangement uses TRBV19 and TRBJ1-2; weak D call: TRBD1 (5 bases). Germline assignment: CDR1 LNHDA and CDR2 SQIVND (reference sequence). The CDR3 sequence is 13 residues long. The CDR3 sequence: CASSKDTNYGYPF. CDR3 bases: TGTGCCAGTAGTAAGGACACTAACTATGGCTACCCCTTC.